These 28 T cell receptor beta chains were all obtained from the same sample, sequenced in a study of cytomegalovirus exposure and HLA in healthy donors. PCR amplification relied on 60 Vbeta primers (plus 13 Jbeta primers). Generated by immunoSEQ multiplex PCR, the TCRdb table keeps only in-frame clones and is missing some. The sample records about 200,000 clones, around 77% being singletons. Sequences were obtained from PBMCs. All receptors derive from a young woman in good health and CMV-seronegative.

The CDR3 coding sequence is TGTGCCAGTAGTATAAGAGGGAGGACCTACCAGGGTCAGCCCCAGCATTTT. This encodes CASSIRGRTYQGQPQHF. The V and J genes are TRBV19 and TRBJ1-5; perhaps TRBD1 as D (5 bases). Trimming shortened V by 2 bases and J by 6 bases, and 20 bases separated the two germline ends. This CDR3 comprises 17 residues. In germline, CDR1 is LNHDA, CDR2 SQIVND (reference sequence).

This chain joins TRBV30 and TRBJ2-1; the D gene is possibly TRBD1 (5 bases). V was clipped by 1 base and J by 7 bases, with 8 bases between them. The CDR3 sequence is 12 residues long. CDR1 is GTSNPN and CDR2 is SVGIG in the germline V gene (reference sequence). CDR3 protein: CAWSDRINEQFF. The CDR3 coding sequence is TGTGCCTGGAGTGACAGGATTAATGAGCAGTTCTTC. Drawing the rest from reference TRBV30 and TRBJ2-1, the complete variable domain is SQTIHQWPATLVQPVGSPLSLECTVEGTSNPNLYWYRQAAGRGLQLLFYSVGIGQISSEVPQNLSASRPQDRQFILSSKKLLLSDSGFYLCAWSDRINEQFFGPGTRLTVL.

The chain is built from TRBV27 and TRBJ2-5, with TRBD1 as a possible D gene (5 bases). The germline V gene has CDR1 MNHEY and CDR2 SMNVEV (reference sequence). CDR3 size: 14 residues. V dropped 3 bases and J dropped 5 bases, with 13 bases sitting between them. Written as DNA, the CDR3 is TGTGCCAGCAGTTTGACAGCCATTATGGAGACCCAGTACTTC. Translating it yields CASSLTAIMETQYF.

The rearrangement links TRBV10-2 to TRBJ2-7; tentative D call: TRBD1 (6 bases). This CDR3 is 14 amino acids long. Germline assignment: CDR1 WSHSY and CDR2 SAAADI. V was cut by 2 bases and J by 2 bases, with 10 bases left in between. CDR3 nucleotide sequence: TGCGCCAGCAGTGAGGATGGGGACACCTACGAGCAGTACTTC. This sequence encodes CASSEDGDTYEQYF.

CDR3 DNA: TGTGCCAGCAGCTTGCCCGGGACTAGCGGGGGGACAGATACGCAGTATTTT. Amino acid sequence: CASSLPGTSGGTDTQYF. The V and J genes are TRBV5-6 and TRBJ2-3, with 15 bases aligning to TRBD2. This CDR3 has 17 residues. The V gene end was trimmed by 1 base and the J gene end by 3 bases; junction bases not matched to a gene: 3. Germline CDR1 is SGHDT and CDR2 is YYEEEE.

This clone was detected a few times. This chain joins TRBV9 and TRBJ2-3; TRBD2 agrees at 10 bases. The CDR3 length is 16 residues. Unmatched junction bases numbered 8, after V lost 4 bases and J lost 3 bases. Germline assignment: CDR1 SGDLS and CDR2 YYNGEE. The CDR3 spells CASSTQAGGPTDTQYF. CDR3 DNA: TGTGCCAGCAGCACCCAAGCGGGAGGGCCAACAGATACGCAGTATTTT.

The V gene is TRBV6-1, the J gene TRBJ2-3; D gene unclear. CDR3 length equals 15 residues. Germline CDR1 and CDR2: MNHNS and SASEGT. V lost 0 bases to trimming and J lost 0 bases, with 7 bases between them. This CDR3 reads CASSEALQSTDTQYF. In nucleotides, the CDR3 is TGTGCCAGCAGTGAAGCGCTACAGAGCACAGATACGCAGTATTTT.

This clone was found once. The chain has TRBV29-1 and TRBJ2-1; TRBD2 matches 8 bases. The CDR3 contains 17 residues. The germline CDR1 and CDR2 sequences are SQVTM and ANQGSEA. The ends lost 2 bases at V and 4 bases at J; junction bases unmatched: 13. Written as DNA, the CDR3 is TGCAGCGTTGAAACCCTCGGGGCTAGCGGGTCGTACAATGAGCAGTTCTTC. Translating it yields CSVETLGASGSYNEQFF.

The rearrangement links TRBV6-5 to TRBJ2-7; TRBD1 aligns across 8 bases. The CDR3 consists of 14 residues. Germline V gene sequence: CDR1 MNHEY, CDR2 SVGAGI. V shed 6 bases and J 5 bases; nucleotides not matched to a gene: 9. CDR3 coding DNA: TGTGCCAGCAGCTATCGGGACAGGTCCGACGAGCAGTACTTC. Amino acid sequence: CASSYRDRSDEQYF.

The rearrangement links TRBV12-5 to TRBJ2-1, with D maybe TRBD2 (5 bases). CDR3 size: 15 residues. Germline V gene sequence: CDR1 LGHNT, CDR2 FRNRAP. V was cut by 5 bases and J by 2 bases, with 13 bases left in between. In DNA, the CDR3 is TGTGCTAGTGGTCCCCCAGGAGCGGCCTACAATGAGCAGTTCTTC. This sequence encodes CASGPPGAAYNEQFF.

CDR3 sequence: CATEILSSNQPQHF. CDR3 nucleotides: TGTGCCACCGAGATCCTTTCTAGCAATCAGCCCCAGCATTTT. The chain recombines TRBV6-4 with TRBJ1-5; D gene uncertain. CDR3 length: 14 amino acids. V shed 10 bases and J shed 0 bases, with 13 bases lying between them. Per germline, CDR1 MRHNA and CDR2 SNTAGT.

This clone was picked up a small number of times. The chain employs TRBV5-1 and TRBJ1-2; 7 bases match TRBD1. Germline values: CDR1 SGHRS, CDR2 YFSETQ. Trimming at V came to 4 bases and at J to 2 bases, leaving 8 bases not matched to a gene. This CDR3 spans 15 amino acids. As DNA, the CDR3 is TGCGCCAGCAGCACGGGACAGACTATCAACTATGGCTACACCTTC. This gives the protein CASSTGQTINYGYTF.

The chain has TRBV28 and TRBJ2-4, with 7 bases identical to TRBD2. This CDR3 contains 15 residues. After removal of 3 bases from V and 7 bases from J, the junction contained 9 bases not matched to a gene. CDR1 and CDR2 (germline): MDHEN, SYDVKM. CDR3 residues: CASSLGGGDRNIQYF. CDR3 coding DNA: TGTGCCAGCAGTTTGGGGGGAGGGGACCGGAACATTCAGTACTTC.

The rearrangement links TRBV9 to TRBJ1-2, with 8 bases fitting TRBD1. The trim removed 3 bases at V and 5 bases at J, leaving 6 bases unmatched. The CDR3 totals 14 residues. Per germline, CDR1 SGDLS and CDR2 YYNGEE. This CDR3 is CASSAGQGGYGYTF. Written as DNA, the CDR3 is TGTGCCAGCAGCGCAGGACAGGGAGGGTATGGCTACACCTTC.

This clone was seen a handful of times. The chain uses TRBV30 and TRBJ1-2, with TRBD1 matching over 9 bases. Germline V CDR1 and CDR2: GTSNPN, SVGIG (reference sequence). The trim removed 2 bases at V and 3 bases at J, leaving 25 bases unmatched. The CDR3 contains 21 residues. CDR3 protein: CAWSPPPGQGFASFLDYGYTF. The CDR3 region has the DNA TGTGCCTGGAGTCCCCCACCGGGACAGGGTTTTGCTTCCTTTCTAGACTATGGCTACACCTTC.

This sequence joins TRBV30 and TRBJ2-2; D unclear. The CDR3 is made up of 14 amino acids. V was cut by 0 bases and J by 0 bases, with 5 bases left in between. Germline V CDR1 and CDR2: GTSNPN, SVGIG (reference sequence). Here the CDR3 reads CAWSVNSNTGELFF. Here the CDR3 DNA reads TGTGCCTGGAGTGTGAACTCGAACACCGGGGAGCTGTTTTTT.

This clone occurred a few times. The J gene is TRBJ2-2, the V gene TRBV27; D may be TRBD2 (6 bases). This CDR3 is built from 16 residues. The germline CDR1 and CDR2 sequences are MNHEY and SMNVEV (reference sequence). V was pared by 6 bases and J by 3 bases, with 17 bases between. The CDR3 DNA reads as TGTGCCAGCAGAAGAAAGCCCGGGGACTACACCGGGGAGCTGTTTTTT. This sequence encodes CASRRKPGDYTGELFF.

This clone is a singleton in its sample. The chain couples TRBV10-3 to TRBJ2-1; TRBD2 agrees at 16 bases. The CDR3 covers 21 residues. CDR1 is ENHRY and CDR2 is SYGVKD in the germline V gene. V was pared by 8 bases and J by 4 bases, with 20 bases of the junction left unmatched. CDR3 in amino acids: CAIEGLAGGLFGVFWYNEQFF. In DNA form, the CDR3 reads TGTGCCATCGAGGGACTAGCGGGAGGGCTCTTTGGCGTCTTCTGGTACAATGAGCAGTTCTTC.

This clone has a single count. The J gene is TRBJ2-3, the V gene TRBV5-5; D is ambiguous. V lost 6 bases and J 0 bases, leaving 8 bases between the germline ends. The CDR3 loop spans 13 amino acids. Germline CDR1 reads SGHKS; CDR2 reads YYEKEE (reference sequence). Here the CDR3 DNA reads TGTGCCAGCACCCCCCCTAGCACAGATACGCAGTATTTT. Translated, it gives CASTPPSTDTQYF.

This clone appeared a few times. This sequence joins TRBV10-3 and TRBJ2-7, with 7 bases aligning to TRBD2. From germline, CDR1 is ENHRY and CDR2 SYGVKD. The CDR3 runs 15 residues. Losses at the gene ends were 3 bases for V and 3 bases for J; bases not matched to a gene: 8. CDR3 sequence: CAISDQASGRYEQYF. The DNA for the CDR3 is TGTGCCATCAGTGACCAGGCTAGCGGCCGCTACGAGCAGTACTTC.

In its sample, this clone was seen a few times. The genes are TRBV7-4 and TRBJ2-6; 7 nucleotides align to TRBD1. The CDR3 is made up of 17 amino acids. The V gene end was trimmed by 7 bases and the J gene end by 0 bases; junction bases not matched to a gene: 9. Per the germline V gene, CDR1 is SGHVT and CDR2 is SQSDAQ. The CDR3 DNA reads TGTGCCAGCAACCGGACAGGCTACAACTCTGGGGCCAACGTCCTGACTTTC. Translated: CASNRTGYNSGANVLTF.

V and J are TRBV5-6 and TRBJ2-7; no clear D gene. CDR1 is SGHDT, CDR2 YYEEEE, per germline. This CDR3 is 14 amino acids long. Trimming removed 0 bases from V and 3 bases from J, with 10 bases in between. CDR3 residues: CASSLGPTHYEQYF. The DNA of the CDR3 is TGTGCCAGCAGCTTGGGTCCGACTCACTACGAGCAGTACTTC.

This rearrangement joins TRBV10-3 to TRBJ2-1; D gene uncertain. The V end lost 3 bases, the J end lost 7 bases, and 13 bases lay between the germline ends. Germline lookup yields CDR1 ENHRY and CDR2 SYGVKD. The CDR3 consists of 14 residues. The CDR3 DNA reads as TGTGCCATCAGTGATGGCGGCCTCGGTAATGAGCAGTTCTTC. Its protein product is CAISDGGLGNEQFF.

The chain has TRBV7-3 and TRBJ2-3; TRBD2 is a possible D gene (7 bases). The CDR3 loop spans 15 amino acids. The germline CDR1 and CDR2 sequences are SGHTA and FQGTGA. V lost 5 bases and J 2 bases, leaving 14 bases between the germline ends. For the CDR3, the DNA is TGTGCCAGCAGCCATGGGGGGGGCGCCACAGATACGCAGTATTTT. Protein product: CASSHGGGATDTQYF.

The chain's CDR3 is CASSMMQGAYQPQHF. In DNA, the CDR3 is TGTGCCAGCAGTATGATGCAGGGGGCGTATCAGCCCCAGCATTTT. The chain employs TRBV2 and TRBJ1-5, with 8 bases identical to TRBD1. V lost 5 bases and J lost 5; bases outside the gene matches: 8. The CDR3 spans 15 residues. Germline CDR1 and CDR2: SNHLY and FYNNEI.

This rearrangement joins TRBV4-2 to TRBJ1-1, with D hard to call. The CDR3 contains 16 residues. In germline, CDR1 is LGHNA, CDR2 YNFKEQ. V dropped 4 bases and J dropped 0 bases, with 15 bases sitting between them. This CDR3 reads CASSPQPGPMNTEAFF. The CDR3 region has the DNA TGTGCCAGCAGCCCCCAACCAGGTCCGATGAACACTGAAGCTTTCTTT.

This clone was counted a few times. Additional DNA sequences in this sample encode the identical CDR3. The chain combines TRBV9 with TRBJ2-5; tentative D call: TRBD2 (6 bases). Germline V gene data show CDR1 as SGDLS and CDR2 as YYNGEE. The germline V and J ends were trimmed by 2 bases and 2 bases, with 10 bases remaining between them. The CDR3 is 14 amino acids. This CDR3 is CASSVRGGQETQYF. In nucleotides, the CDR3 is TGTGCCAGCAGCGTGCGGGGCGGACAAGAGACCCAGTACTTC.

In this sample, this clone turned up once. This chain links TRBV28 with TRBJ2-3; D might be TRBD2 (6 bases). V shed 5 bases and J shed 5 bases, with 20 bases lying between them. CDR3 length: 16 amino acids. Per the germline V gene, CDR1 is MDHEN and CDR2 is SYDVKM. The CDR3 nucleotides are TGTGCCAGCAGTCCCCCCCCCAGGAGGGCCAAAGATACGCAGTATTTT. The encoded protein is CASSPPPRRAKDTQYF.